A single sample is the source of the 20 T cell receptor beta chains below, sequenced in a study of T cells in localized non-small cell lung cancer. Using immunoSEQ multiplex PCR, the repertoire was profiled, and TCRdb retains in-frame clones only, with some absent. This table holds about 40,000 clones, 86% found once. The specimen comprised peripheral blood, sampled before any cancer treatment. The source of these receptors is a man aged 35 to 69 with stage I lung adenocarcinoma.

This chain connects TRBV10-3 to TRBJ1-1; possibly TRBD1 for D (6 bases). CDR3 length: 15 amino acids. Germline lookup yields CDR1 ENHRY and CDR2 SYGVKD. V lost 2 bases, J lost 4 bases, and 14 bases lay in between. The CDR3 sequence is CAISEPQQGITEAFF. The CDR3, as DNA: TGTGCCATCAGTGAGCCGCAGCAGGGGATCACTGAAGCTTTCTTT.

The chain couples TRBV19 to TRBJ1-5; no clear D gene. V lost 8 bases to trimming and J lost 2 bases, with 10 bases between them. CDR1 and CDR2 from the germline V gene are LNHDA and SQIVND (reference sequence). This CDR3 spans 13 amino acids. CDR3 loop: CASCSLGNQPQHF. For the CDR3, the DNA is TGTGCCAGTTGTAGTTTGGGCAATCAGCCCCAGCATTTT.

The chain uses TRBV2 and TRBJ1-4; D call uncertain. CDR3 length: 13 amino acids. Germline V gene lookup returns CDR1 SNHLY and CDR2 FYNNEI. The ends were cut back, 6 bases at V and 0 bases at J, with 5 bases in the middle. The CDR3 coding sequence is TGTGCCAGCAGATTCTCAACTAATGAAAAACTGTTTTTT. It yields the protein CASRFSTNEKLFF.

The chain combines TRBV7-9 with TRBJ2-7, with 9 bases fitting TRBD1. Trimming removed 1 base from V and 4 bases from J; junction bases left unmatched: 5. CDR1 and CDR2 (germline): SEHNR, FQNEAQ (reference sequence). The CDR3 runs to 15 residues. The CDR3 protein is CASSLGQGEKYEQYF. The CDR3 DNA is TGTGCCAGCAGCTTAGGACAGGGGGAAAAGTACGAGCAGTACTTC.

Points on this clone: Other DNA variants within this sample encode the same CDR3. V and J are TRBV28 and TRBJ2-7; D is possibly TRBD1 or TRBD2 (5 bases each). Germline CDR1 MDHEN, CDR2 SYDVKM. V was trimmed by 2 bases and J by 3 bases, leaving 5 bases between them. The CDR3 extends over 12 amino acids. CDR3 bases: TGTGCCAGCAGTTTAGGGGGCTACGAGCAGTACTTC. Amino acids: CASSLGGYEQYF.

The V gene is TRBV28, the J gene TRBJ2-7, with 11 bases that match TRBD2. V dropped 5 bases and J dropped 2; count of bases not matched to a gene: 8. In germline, CDR1 is MDHEN, CDR2 SYDVKM. This CDR3 has 16 amino acids. The CDR3: CASSPVSGRAAYEQYF. CDR3 nucleotides: TGTGCCAGCAGTCCAGTTAGCGGGAGGGCAGCCTACGAGCAGTACTTC.

For the CDR3, the DNA is TGTGCCAGCAGTTACACGTCGGCACAGGGTGGTTACGAGCAGTACTTC. Translation: CASSYTSAQGGYEQYF. The chain uses TRBV6-5 and TRBJ2-7; the D gene is possibly TRBD1 (6 bases). Germline values: CDR1 MNHEY, CDR2 SVGAGI. This CDR3 contains 16 residues. Between the trimmed V and J ends, which lost 2 bases and 4 bases, there was a span of 18 bases.

The chain uses TRBV14 and TRBJ1-2; unclear D gene. CDR1 and CDR2 from the germline V gene are SGHDN and FVKESK. This CDR3 has 13 residues. V was clipped by 1 base and J by 4 bases, with 7 bases between them. This chain's CDR3 is CASSQGSSYGYTF. CDR3 in DNA: TGTGCCAGCAGCCAAGGCAGTTCCTATGGCTACACCTTC.

The J gene is TRBJ1-1, the V gene TRBV28; D gene unclear. The CDR3 extends over 11 amino acids. Trimming took off 3 bases at V and 9 bases at J, with 8 bases between the two ends. Germline V gene sequence: CDR1 MDHEN, CDR2 SYDVKM. CDR3 loop: CASSFRGKAFF. CDR3 bases: TGTGCCAGCAGTTTCCGGGGTAAAGCTTTCTTT.

V usage is TRBV28 and J usage is TRBJ2-7; D might be TRBD2 (5 bases). The CDR3 consists of 15 residues. V shed 6 bases and J shed 7 bases, with 22 bases lying between them. Germline loops: CDR1 MDHEN, CDR2 SYDVKM. CDR3 bases: TGTGCCAGCAGAACCCACGGGAACCGGCTGGGGGAGCAGTACTTC. It encodes CASRTHGNRLGEQYF.

The rearrangement links TRBV5-4 to TRBJ2-2; D uncertain. The CDR3 is made up of 14 amino acids. Germline-derived CDR1 and CDR2 are SGHNT and YYREEE (reference sequence). Trimming pared 3 bases from V and 6 bases from J, leaving 12 bases between. The DNA of the CDR3 is TGTGCCAGCAGCTCGGAAAGGGTGGCCGGGGAGCTGTTTTTT. The encoded protein is CASSSERVAGELFF. The full variable domain, in which reference TRBV5-4 and TRBJ2-2 provide the parts outside the CDR3, is ETGVTQSPTHLIKTRGQQVTLRCSSQSGHNTVSWYQQALGQGPQFIFQYYREEENGRGNFPPRFSGLQFPNYSSELNVNALELDDSALYLCASSSERVAGELFFGEGSRLTVL.

The gene calls are TRBV25-1 and TRBJ2-1; 9 bases map to TRBD2. The CDR3 runs 14 residues. Trimming removed 10 bases from V and 0 bases from J; junction bases left unmatched: 4. CDR1 and CDR2 (germline): MGHDK, SYGVNS. CDR3 sequence reads: CATGLASSYNEQFF. The CDR3 nucleotides read TGTGCCACAGGACTAGCGAGCTCCTACAATGAGCAGTTCTTC.

The chain carries TRBV9 and TRBJ2-3; D perhaps matches TRBD2 (5 bases). Germline lookup yields CDR1 SGDLS and CDR2 YYNGEE. The CDR3 runs to 13 residues. Trimming left V 0 bases short and J 11 bases short, with 13 bases between. CDR3 sequence reads: CASSVEGLREQYF. DNA for the CDR3: TGTGCCAGCAGCGTAGAAGGGCTCCGGGAGCAGTATTTT.

V is TRBV29-1 and J is TRBJ2-1, with TRBD2 matching over 9 bases. This CDR3 is built from 14 residues. The J segment lost 6 bases and the V segment lost 7 bases, leaving 10 bases of the junction unmatched. Germline V lookup: CDR1 SQVTM, CDR2 ANQGSEA. The CDR3 DNA follows: TGCAGCGAGTACATAGCGGGAGCGTCCAATGAGCAGTTCTTC. Amino acid sequence: CSEYIAGASNEQFF.

V is TRBV5-1 and J is TRBJ1-1; 10 bases are a match to TRBD1. The CDR3 is 16 amino acids. The J segment lost 3 bases and the V segment lost 0 bases, leaving 5 bases of the junction unmatched. Germline V gene lookup returns CDR1 SGHRS and CDR2 YFSETQ. This CDR3 reads CASSLGTGGRDTEAFF. Written as DNA, the CDR3 is TGCGCCAGCAGCTTGGGGACAGGGGGGCGTGACACTGAAGCTTTCTTT.

The chain uses TRBV6-8 and TRBJ1-1; no firm D call. V lost 11 bases and J lost 4, with 8 bases in between. CDR1 MNHGY and CDR2 SAAAGT come from the germline V gene. The CDR3 spans 10 residues. The CDR3 DNA follows: TGTGCCGCAGGAGGCACTGAAGCTTTCTTT. Amino acids: CAAGGTEAFF.

The V gene is TRBV5-8, the J gene TRBJ2-3, with D perhaps given as TRBD1 or TRBD2 (5 bases each). The CDR3 runs 14 residues. V was shortened by 2 bases and J by 3 bases, with 10 bases between the two germline ends. The germline gives CDR1 SGHTS, CDR2 YDEGEE. The CDR3 is CASSFEGFTDTQYF. In DNA, the CDR3 is TGTGCCAGCAGCTTCGAGGGGTTTACAGATACGCAGTATTTT.

The V call is TRBV29-1, the J call TRBJ1-5; the D gene is possibly TRBD1 (6 bases). Germline CDR1 SQVTM, CDR2 ANQGSEA. This CDR3 is built from 13 residues. Trimming removed 6 bases at V and 3 bases at J, with 12 bases between. CDR3 nucleotides: TGCAGCGTGGCTACAGGGTACAATCAGCCCCAGCATTTT. It encodes CSVATGYNQPQHF.

A few counts support this clone. J is TRBJ2-7 and V is TRBV4-1, with a possible D match to TRBD1 (6 bases). V was trimmed by 3 bases and J by 2 bases, leaving 11 bases between them. The germline V gene encodes CDR1 MGHRA and CDR2 YSYEKL. The CDR3 totals 14 residues. The CDR3 DNA is TGCGCCAGCAGCCAGAACAGGGAACCCTACGAGCAGTACTTC. Encoded protein: CASSQNREPYEQYF.

This chain connects TRBV5-1 to TRBJ2-5; D perhaps matches TRBD1 (5 bases). This CDR3 contains 12 residues. Germline V CDR1 and CDR2: SGHRS, YFSETQ. Trimming pared 7 bases from V and 5 bases from J, leaving 12 bases between. The CDR3 is CASAQGRETQYF. Written as DNA, the CDR3 is TGCGCCAGCGCCCAGGGAAGGGAGACCCAGTACTTC.